The present T cell receptor (beta chain) was sequenced within a study of ipilimumab plus nivolumab after autologous stem cell transplantation. Study-level points and caveats: TCR repertoire, Treg phenotype and gut microbiota reportedly support more study of this approach.

Patients got 3 mg/kg IV nivolumab weeks 1, 4, 7, 10, then biweekly through week 26. Repertoires were generated with immunoSEQ multiplex PCR, while TCRdb's copy carries only in-frame clones and drops some. The table records some 87,000 clones, approximately 83% of them present only once. This clone was seen only once. Its cognate antigen is unknown. V was cut by 5 bases and J by 4 bases, with 11 bases left in between. The CDR3 contains 13 residues. Germline V CDR1 and CDR2: MNHNY, SVGAGI (reference sequence). This clonotype was sampled from a male donor with diffuse large B-cell lymphoma. The chain employs TRBV6-6 and TRBJ1-2, with a tentative D call TRBD1 (5 bases). Sequencing was performed on PBMCs, taken in a trial of ipilimumab plus nivolumab as post-transplant consolidation. The CDR3 DNA follows: TGTGCCAGCAGTGACACTGGGGGCTATGGCTACACCTTC. Its protein product is CASSDTGGYGYTF.